The 7 T cell receptor beta chains reported below all come from one sample, sequenced in a study of vaccination effects on CD4 cells after COVID-19. The protocol was immunoSEQ multiplex PCR, while the TCRdb copy is restricted to in-frame clones and leaves out a portion. This table holds tens of thousands of clones, about 70% found once. Isolation of CD4+ T cells took place after 10 days of culture. The infection with SARS-CoV-2 (confirmed by PCR) occurred in this person between March and December 2020. Two-dose vaccination with either BNT162b2 or mRNA-1273 was given to the participants. These receptors are not linked to any known antigen. Specimen: CD4+ T cells from PBMCs cultured without peptide, collected after COVID-19 vaccination. The receptors were gathered from a human donor who had a prior SARS-CoV-2 infection.

J is TRBJ2-2 and V is TRBV7-9; a possible D gene is TRBD2 (6 bases). The V end lost 2 bases, the J end lost 0 bases, and 16 bases lay between the germline ends. CDR3 length: 18 amino acids. CDR1 is SEHNR and CDR2 is FQNEAQ in the germline V gene (reference sequence). In DNA, the CDR3 is TGTGCCAGCAGCTTACCCCCCATGCGGGGCCCGAACACCGGGGAGCTGTTTTTT. Its translation is CASSLPPMRGPNTGELFF.

This chain uses TRBV10-3 with TRBJ1-6; D is perhaps TRBD1 (6 bases). From germline, CDR1 is ENHRY and CDR2 SYGVKD. Trimming pared 5 bases from V and 6 bases from J, leaving 14 bases between. The CDR3 consists of 15 residues. The chain's CDR3 is CAISPHREVNSPLHF. The DNA of the CDR3 is TGTGCCATCAGTCCTCACAGGGAGGTTAATTCACCCCTCCACTTT.

This clone was observed a few times. The chain uses TRBV11-3 and TRBJ2-3, with D perhaps matching TRBD1 (5 bases). The germline gives CDR1 SGHNT, CDR2 YENEEA. V lost 2 bases, J lost 12 bases, and 12 bases lay in between. The CDR3 sequence is 12 residues long. In nucleotides, the CDR3 is TGTGCCAGCAGCTTACAGGACAAAGTACAGTATTTT. This translates into CASSLQDKVQYF.

This chain links TRBV21-1 with TRBJ2-2. TRBV21-1 is an annotated pseudogene. This CDR3 comprises 17 residues. The CDR3 DNA reads as TGTGCCAGAAAGCAAGGAGTTGAGGGTCAGGGCACCGGGGAGCTGTTTTTT. This gives the protein CARKQGVEGQGTGELFF.

The rearrangement joins TRBV5-1 to TRBJ2-2; tentative D call: TRBD2 (7 bases). Germline assignment: CDR1 SGHRS and CDR2 YFSETQ. The CDR3 length is 16 residues. V shed 4 bases and J shed 7 bases, with 20 bases lying between them. CDR3 nucleotide sequence: TGCGCCAGCAGCACCCAACCGGGGGGCCAAGTCGGGGAGCTGTTTTTT. Translating gives CASSTQPGGQVGELFF.

The chain combines TRBV7-2 with TRBJ2-7, with TRBD2 identical over 7 bases. Losses at the gene ends were 1 base for V and 2 bases for J; bases not matched to a gene: 5. This CDR3 has 15 amino acids. In germline, CDR1 is SGHTA, CDR2 FQGNSA. The CDR3 protein is CASSLGAAGPYEQYF. DNA for the CDR3: TGTGCCAGCAGCTTAGGCGCAGCGGGGCCCTACGAGCAGTACTTC. Full variable domain (rest looked up from reference TRBV7-2 and TRBJ2-7): GAGVSQSPSNKVTEKGKDVELRCDPISGHTALYWYRQSLGQGLEFLIYFQGNSAPDKSGLPSDRFSAERTGGSVSTLTIQRTQQEDSAVYLCASSLGAAGPYEQYFGPGTRLTVT.

The rearrangement uses TRBV27 and TRBJ2-5; 7 bases are shared with TRBD1. This CDR3 has 13 residues. V was pared by 5 bases and J by 2 bases, with 2 bases of the junction left unmatched. Germline-derived CDR1 and CDR2 are MNHEY and SMNVEV (reference sequence). Here the CDR3 reads CASSRTGQETQYF. The CDR3 nucleotides are TGTGCCAGCAGTCGGACAGGTCAAGAGACCCAGTACTTC.